This T cell receptor (beta chain) came from a study of cytomegalovirus exposure and HLA in healthy donors. Study-wide findings and caveats: Common viral pathogens seemed to be connected with several of the most significant clusters, according to a later analysis. Earlier analysis looked at TCR beta V segments, and most were productive about 90% or about 30% of the time. In a later analysis, productive TCRs from donors in an Asian-associated ancestry cluster reportedly carried fewer N-insertions than the cohort mean.

Worth noting for this clone: The antigen remains unidentified.

Looked up from germline, CDR1 is MGHRA and CDR2 is YSYEKL. Trimming pared 6 bases from V and 8 bases from J, leaving 19 bases between. The CDR3 runs to 14 residues. PCR primers comprised 60 Vbeta and 13 Jbeta primers. Profiled with immunoSEQ multiplex PCR; TCRdb holds only in-frame clones, not every one. This table holds around 110,000 clones, about four fifths found once. The source is a man aged 50 to 59 in good health and CMV-seronegative. Source material: PBMCs. The chain carries TRBV4-1 and TRBJ1-2, with TRBD1 as a possible D gene (6 bases). The CDR3 here is CASRTGLNTGGYTF. As DNA, the CDR3 is TGCGCCAGCAGGACCGGGCTCAATACAGGGGGCTACACCTTC.